This TCR beta chain stems from a study of blood T cells in healthy people across ages. Study-wide results and caveats: Estimates of total diversity, which came from one million sequenced T cells, were considered to be underestimates.

CDR1 and CDR2 (germline): SGHTA, FQGTGA. Trimming left V 4 bases short and J 3 bases short, with 18 bases between. The CDR3 extends over 16 amino acids. About this clonotype: Its antigen is undetermined.

Those donating, healthy Caucasian individuals from Russia, were aged about 6 to 95. Primers used in a second PCR of about 7 to 12 cycles were a sample-barcoded 5' primer and a J-beta primer mix. Through a template-switch adaptor with 12 random nucleotides, each cDNA molecule received a tag. TCRdb analysed the 5' RACE reads with MiXCR anew, one entry per CDR3 protein. The table includes about 1.8 million distinct CDR3 sequences, around half detected once. The rearrangement links TRBV7-3 to TRBJ1-2; a possible D gene is TRBD1 (5 bases). This sequence originates from a woman between 40 and 55 years old in good health. Material: blood. This CDR3 reads CASSSSGGGLDYGYTF. CDR3 nucleotide sequence: TGTGCCAGCAGCTCATCGGGGGGGGGACTAGACTATGGCTACACCTTC.